This TCR beta chain derives from a study of T cell responses to AZD1222 COVID-19 vaccine. Germline loops: CDR1 KGHDR, CDR2 SFDVKD. V was pared by 3 bases and J by 4 bases, with 8 bases of the junction left unmatched. The CDR3 runs 18 residues. Study-wide results and caveats: Researchers report vaccine-associated CD4 TCRs spanning spike, with dominance at 160-218 and 743-854. Nearly half of spike-specific TCRs reportedly target unmutated variant regions.

About this clone: The target antigen is unknown.

Clones were read by immunoSEQ multiplex PCR, and TCRdb kept only the in-frame ones, dropping some. This sample has 150,000 to 200,000 clones, with 88% found just once. This chain links TRBV24-1 with TRBJ2-2; 12 bases fit TRBD1. The receptor was isolated from an adult who received the AZD1222 COVID-19 vaccine. This specimen was peripheral blood, taken 28 days after the second AZD1222 dose. CDR3 sequence: CATSDPSGTGGSTGELFF. CDR3 in DNA: TGTGCCACCAGTGATCCTTCCGGGACAGGGGGCAGCACCGGGGAGCTGTTTTTT.